Following are 12 T cell receptor beta chains from one sample sequenced in a study of blood T cell repertoires in COVID-19. Sequenced by immunoSEQ multiplex PCR; TCRdb stores in-frame clones only, minus some. The profile shows 250,000 or so clones, 75% to 90% of them singletons. The specimen was peripheral blood. All receptors derive from a woman in her thirties with active or convalescent COVID-19.

This rearrangement joins TRBV9 to TRBJ1-1; D remains unclear. The CDR3 is 11 residues long. V was trimmed by 10 bases and J by 4 bases, leaving 11 bases between them. Germline loops: CDR1 SGDLS, CDR2 YYNGEE. The CDR3 bases are TGTGCCTCCCAACGGGTCACTGAAGCTTTCTTT. It encodes CASQRVTEAFF.

The chain couples TRBV30 to TRBJ1-5, with D uncertain. Germline V gene data show CDR1 as GTSNPN and CDR2 as SVGIG (reference sequence). V was trimmed by 1 base and J by 6 bases, leaving 10 bases between them. This CDR3 is built from 13 residues. The CDR3 bases are TGTGCCTGGAGTGAGGACGGACTTCAGCCCCAGCATTTT. It is translated as CAWSEDGLQPQHF.

This clone was detected a few times. V usage is TRBV9 and J usage is TRBJ1-4; TRBD1 matches at 7 bases. Trimming took 0 bases from V and 0 from J; bases not matched to a gene: 2. Looked up from germline, CDR1 is SGDLS and CDR2 is YYNGEE. There are 16 residues in the CDR3. CDR3 amino acids: CASSVGRGPTNEKLFF. The CDR3 coding sequence is TGTGCCAGCAGCGTAGGGAGGGGGCCAACTAATGAAAAACTGTTTTTT.

The rearrangement joins TRBV7-2 to TRBJ2-2; 9 nucleotides align to TRBD1. This CDR3 is 15 amino acids long. V was pared by 5 bases and J by 7 bases, with 8 bases of the junction left unmatched. Germline CDR1 reads SGHTA; CDR2 reads FQGNSA. The CDR3 DNA sequence: TGTGCCAGCAGCCCTCGGACAGGGGCCGGCGGGGAGCTGTTTTTT. Protein product: CASSPRTGAGGELFF.

This clone was detected a few times. The V and J genes are TRBV30 and TRBJ1-5; TRBD1 aligns across 11 bases. The CDR3 runs 15 residues. The germline CDR1 and CDR2 sequences are GTSNPN and SVGIG (reference sequence). Trimming at V came to 5 bases and at J to 4 bases, leaving 7 bases not matched to a gene. The CDR3 region has the DNA TGTGCCTGGGGACCCGGGACAGGGGGTAATCAGCCCCAGCATTTT. As protein: CAWGPGTGGNQPQHF.

V usage is TRBV5-6 and J usage is TRBJ2-4, with a tentative D call TRBD1 (6 bases). CDR3 length: 15 residues. Germline V gene lookup returns CDR1 SGHDT and CDR2 YYEEEE. V dropped 3 bases and J dropped 4 bases, with 14 bases sitting between them. The CDR3 DNA reads as TGTGCCAGCAGCTCCCTCAGGGGATCGAAAAACATTCAGTACTTC. It translates to CASSSLRGSKNIQYF. Looking up the rest from reference TRBV5-6 and TRBJ2-4 gives the full variable domain: DAGVTQSPTHLIKTRGQQVTLRCSPKSGHDTVSWYQQALGQGPQFIFQYYEEEERQRGNFPDRFSGHQFPNYSSELNVNALLLGDSALYLCASSSLRGSKNIQYFGAGTRLSVL.

V is TRBV6-2 or TRBV6-3 and J is TRBJ2-5; 11 nucleotides agree with TRBD2. The V gene end was trimmed by 6 bases and the J gene end by 7 bases; junction bases not matched to a gene: 10. The CDR3 contains 15 residues. The germline V gene has CDR1 MNHEY and CDR2 SVGEGT. This chain's CDR3 is CASSPGTSGSRTQYF. The CDR3 nucleotides read TGTGCCAGCAGCCCCGGGACTAGCGGTTCCAGGACCCAGTACTTC.

CDR3 coding DNA: TGTGCCAGCAGCAGGACTAGCGGGGGCCGGTACGAGCAGTACTTC. This gives the protein CASSRTSGGRYEQYF. The chain employs TRBV7-2 and TRBJ2-7, with 13 bases that match TRBD2. This CDR3 contains 15 residues. Germline V gives CDR1 SGHTA, CDR2 FQGNSA. J lost 4 bases, V lost 5 bases, and 5 bases had no gene match.

V and J are TRBV7-3 and TRBJ1-2; no reliable D call. The CDR3 has 14 amino acids. The germline gives CDR1 SGHTA, CDR2 FQGTGA. V lost 5 bases, J lost 5 bases, and 15 bases lay in between. CDR3 bases: TGTGCCAGCAGCCCCCAGGCCGGGGAGTATGGCTACACCTTC. As protein: CASSPQAGEYGYTF. Full variable domain (outside the CDR3, taken from reference TRBV7-3 and TRBJ1-2): GAGVSQTPSNKVTEKGKYVELRCDPISGHTALYWYRQSLGQGPEFLIYFQGTGAADDSGLPNDRFFAVRPEGSVSTLKIQRTERGDSAVYLCASSPQAGEYGYTFGSGTRLTVV.

A few counts support this clone. The DNA of the CDR3 is TGTGCCAGCAGTTCGACGACAGGGGTCAGGACCAATCAGCCCCAGCATTTT. Translation gives CASSSTTGVRTNQPQHF. This chain connects TRBV28 to TRBJ1-5; 8 positions match TRBD1. V dropped 4 bases and J dropped 3; count of bases not matched to a gene: 11. Germline loops: CDR1 MDHEN, CDR2 SYDVKM. The CDR3 covers 17 residues.

The rearrangement links TRBV11-1 to TRBJ2-7; D uncertain. The CDR3 totals 13 residues. V dropped 5 bases and J dropped 8 bases, with 16 bases sitting between them. Germline CDR1 is SGHAT and CDR2 is FQDESV (reference sequence). The CDR3 coding sequence is TGTGCCAGCAGCCCATATAGGAGTACGAAGCAGTACTTC. It yields the protein CASSPYRSTKQYF.

In this sample, this clone turned up a few times. This chain joins TRBV19 and TRBJ1-5; 7 nucleotides align to TRBD1. The CDR3 consists of 15 residues. Germline lookup yields CDR1 LNHDA and CDR2 SQIVND (reference sequence). The V segment lost 9 bases and the J segment 5 bases; nucleotides outside the gene matches: 13. CDR3 in amino acids: CASLSQGVADQPQHF. The DNA of the CDR3 is TGTGCCAGCCTCTCTCAGGGGGTCGCAGATCAGCCCCAGCATTTT.